This is a list of T cell receptor beta chains from one sample in a study of blood T cell repertoires in COVID-19. Produced via immunoSEQ multiplex PCR; TCRdb's table is partial and in-frame only. Here the sample spans around 260,000 clones, around 80% being singletons. The sequencing sample was made of peripheral blood. The source is a man between 60 and 70 years old with acute or convalescent COVID-19. The CDR3 runs from the conserved cysteine through the conserved F or W. Fields, in order: D gene, clone size, J gene, V gene, CDR3 protein, CDR3 DNA. The D gene is left open where the match is weak. A row's size may be missing; if present it is once, few, many or a size class.

d_call: .; clone_size: .; j_call: TRBJ2-1; v_call: TRBV7-2; cdr3_aa: CASTRDSTYNEQFF; cdr3_nt: TGTGCCAGCACCCGGGACTCCACCTACAATGAGCAGTTCTTC
d_call: TRBD2; clone_size: once; j_call: TRBJ2-1; v_call: TRBV5-4; cdr3_aa: CASSRLAEIYNEQFF; cdr3_nt: TGTGCCAGCAGCCGACTAGCGGAGATATACAATGAGCAGTTCTTC
d_call: .; clone_size: once; j_call: TRBJ1-1; v_call: TRBV28; cdr3_aa: CASARESTEAFF; cdr3_nt: TGTGCCAGCGCGAGGGAGAGCACTGAAGCTTTCTTT
d_call: TRBD2; clone_size: .; j_call: TRBJ2-2; v_call: TRBV10-1; cdr3_aa: CASSVASGGTGELFF; cdr3_nt: TGCGCCAGCAGTGTGGCATCGGGGGGTACCGGGGAGCTGTTTTTT
d_call: TRBD1; clone_size: once; j_call: TRBJ2-1; v_call: TRBV11-2; cdr3_aa: CASSYDRVTEQFF; cdr3_nt: TGTGCCAGCAGCTACGACAGGGTTACTGAGCAGTTCTTC
d_call: .; clone_size: .; j_call: TRBJ2-7; v_call: TRBV5-6; cdr3_aa: CASSLPVSEQYF; cdr3_nt: TGTGCCAGCAGCTTGCCGGTTTCCGAGCAGTACTTC
d_call: TRBD1; clone_size: .; j_call: TRBJ1-4; v_call: TRBV5-8; cdr3_aa: CASSNRDSLRELFF; cdr3_nt: TGTGCCAGCAGCAACCGGGACAGCTTACGCGAACTGTTTTTT
d_call: .; clone_size: .; j_call: TRBJ2-4; v_call: TRBV5-1; cdr3_aa: CASSLGSGGRNIQYF; cdr3_nt: TGCGCCAGCAGCCTCGGTTCGGGGGGCCGGAACATTCAGTACTTC
d_call: TRBD2; clone_size: .; j_call: TRBJ2-1; v_call: TRBV5-1; cdr3_aa: CASSLPLLAGGYNEQFF; cdr3_nt: TGCGCCAGCAGCTTACCCTTACTAGCGGGGGGGTACAATGAGCAGTTCTTC
d_call: TRBD2; clone_size: .; j_call: TRBJ2-3; v_call: TRBV7-2; cdr3_aa: CASSLDGRADTDTQYF; cdr3_nt: TGTGCCAGCAGCTTAGACGGGAGGGCCGACACAGATACGCAGTATTTT
d_call: TRBD2; clone_size: .; j_call: TRBJ2-3; v_call: TRBV9; cdr3_aa: CASSAGTSGSHVDTQYF; cdr3_nt: TGTGCCAGCAGCGCGGGGACTAGCGGGAGTCACGTAGATACGCAGTATTTT
d_call: .; clone_size: .; j_call: TRBJ1-1; v_call: TRBV29-1; cdr3_aa: CSVEYRVAAFF; cdr3_nt: TGCAGCGTTGAGTACAGGGTTGCGGCTTTCTTT
d_call: .; clone_size: .; j_call: TRBJ1-3; v_call: TRBV5-1; cdr3_aa: CASSLASSGNTIYF; cdr3_nt: TGCGCCAGCAGCTTGGCATCATCTGGAAACACCATATATTTT